The 3 T cell receptor beta chains listed next were all sequenced from one sample in a study of somatic mutations in cytotoxic T cells in rheumatoid arthritis. Sequenced by immunoSEQ multiplex PCR; TCRdb stores in-frame clones only, minus some. This sample yields some 30,000 clones, of which approximately 86% are seen a single time; roughly 9.7% belongs to the top ten. Material for sequencing was CD8+ T cells sorted from blood. Source of these receptors: an adult with rheumatoid arthritis.

The rearrangement uses TRBV4-1 and TRBJ1-6; D may be TRBD1 (5 bases). The CDR3 is 15 amino acids. The germline gives CDR1 MGHRA, CDR2 YSYEKL. The germline V and J ends were trimmed by 2 bases and 10 bases, with 15 bases remaining between them. The CDR3 DNA follows: TGCGCCAGCAGCCAATACCGGGACGGCATCTCACCCCTCCACTTT. Amino acid sequence: CASSQYRDGISPLHF.

This rearrangement joins TRBV5-5 to TRBJ1-6, with D hard to call. The CDR3 extends over 13 amino acids. Germline CDR1 SGHKS, CDR2 YYEKEE (reference sequence). V was clipped by 4 bases and J by 7 bases, with 9 bases between them. Here the CDR3 reads CASSPAGNSPLHF. CDR3 sequence (DNA): TGTGCCAGCAGCCCGGCGGGCAATTCACCCCTCCACTTT.

The J gene is TRBJ2-3, the V gene TRBV7-3; no reliable D call. The V gene lost 3 bases and the J gene lost 0 bases, with 10 bases spanning the gap. CDR3 length equals 15 residues. The germline V gene encodes CDR1 SGHTA and CDR2 FQGTGA. The CDR3 protein is CASSLHGPSTDTQYF. The CDR3 DNA follows: TGTGCCAGCAGCTTGCACGGTCCTAGCACAGATACGCAGTATTTT. The whole variable domain, filled in from reference TRBV7-3 and TRBJ2-3, reads GAGVSQTPSNKVTEKGKYVELRCDPISGHTALYWYRQSLGQGPEFLIYFQGTGAADDSGLPNDRFFAVRPEGSVSTLKIQRTERGDSAVYLCASSLHGPSTDTQYFGPGTRLTVL.